This entry lists 18 T cell receptor beta chains sequenced from one sample in a study of blood T cell repertoires in COVID-19. Data came from immunoSEQ multiplex PCR; TCRdb stores just in-frame clones and leaves some out. This sample has 330,000 or so clones, with 88% found just once. The specimen sequenced was PBMCs or T cells enriched from blood (not recorded which). The receptor source for this set is a woman younger than 45 who had been exposed to COVID-19.

V gene TRBV5-5 combines with J gene TRBJ1-1; D might be TRBD1 (6 bases). Germline CDR1 SGHKS, CDR2 YYEKEE (reference sequence). V lost 0 bases and J lost 1, with 10 bases in between. The CDR3 has 15 residues. This chain's CDR3 is CASSLAGVRNTEAFF. CDR3 in DNA: TGTGCCAGCAGCTTGGCAGGGGTCCGGAACACTGAAGCTTTCTTT.

This rearrangement joins TRBV10-3 to TRBJ2-6; D is uncertain. Germline lookup yields CDR1 ENHRY and CDR2 SYGVKD. CDR3 length equals 14 residues. Trimming took 3 bases from V and 3 from J, leaving 6 bases between them. The CDR3 DNA is TGTGCCATCAGTGATTTCGGTGGGGCCAACGTCCTGACTTTC. As protein: CAISDFGGANVLTF.

This chain links TRBV18 with TRBJ2-5; tentatively, D is TRBD1 (6 bases). The CDR3 is 14 residues long. Germline V gene lookup returns CDR1 KGHSH and CDR2 LQKENI. Trimming took 2 bases from V and 2 from J, leaving 9 bases between them. The DNA for the CDR3 is TGTGCCAGCTCACCAAGGGGGAATCAAGAGACCCAGTACTTC. Translation: CASSPRGNQETQYF.

The chain recombines TRBV7-8 with TRBJ1-2; a weak D match, TRBD1 (5 bases). This CDR3 region has 15 residues. V gave up 1 base and J gave up 7 bases, with 16 bases separating them. Germline CDR1 SGHVS, CDR2 FQNEAQ. The CDR3 sequence: CASSLEGPGFGGYTF. CDR3 sequence (DNA): TGTGCCAGCAGCTTAGAGGGGCCAGGGTTTGGTGGCTACACCTTC.

The gene calls are TRBV29-1 and TRBJ1-6; TRBD1 agrees at 9 bases. The germline V gene encodes CDR1 SQVTM and CDR2 ANQGSEA. The CDR3 is made up of 13 amino acids. Unmatched junction bases numbered 6, after V lost 7 bases and J lost 8 bases. The CDR3, as DNA: TGCAGCGCGGCGACAGGGGGAGATTCACCCCTCCACTTT. It yields the protein CSAATGGDSPLHF.

The chain is built from TRBV10-3 and TRBJ1-5; TRBD1 agrees at 9 bases. This CDR3 comprises 17 residues. Looked up from germline, CDR1 is ENHRY and CDR2 is SYGVKD. Trimming at V came to 6 bases and at J to 12 bases, leaving 21 bases not matched to a gene. The CDR3 coding sequence is TGTGCCATCAGCGGTAGCCCGGGACAGGGAATGTATAACAACCAGCATTTT. Translation gives CAISGSPGQGMYNNQHF.

The CDR3 DNA reads as TGTGCCAGCAGCCAAGTGGAGGGCATCGGGGAGCTGTTTTTT. Residues: CASSQVEGIGELFF. V and J are TRBV3-1 (or the pseudogene TRBV3-2) and TRBJ2-2; a possible D gene is TRBD2 (6 bases). The CDR3 runs 14 residues. The germline V gene has CDR1 LGHDT and CDR2 YNNKEL (reference sequence). V shed 1 base and J shed 7 bases, with 10 bases lying between them.

The genes are TRBV9 and TRBJ2-7; 7 bases fit TRBD2. Germline values: CDR1 SGDLS, CDR2 YYNGEE. The J segment lost 2 bases and the V segment lost 2 bases, leaving 7 bases of the junction unmatched. There are 15 residues in the CDR3. The CDR3 sequence is CASSVAMGGAYEQYF. The CDR3, as DNA: TGTGCCAGCAGCGTTGCCATGGGGGGGGCCTACGAGCAGTACTTC.

This clone was observed a single time. V and J are TRBV9 and TRBJ2-7; TRBD1 aligns across 9 bases. Losses at the gene ends were 6 bases for V and 3 bases for J; bases not matched to a gene: 13. Germline assignment: CDR1 SGDLS and CDR2 YYNGEE. CDR3 length: 16 residues. The CDR3 loop reads CASTRTGTGIVYEQYF. The CDR3 coding sequence is TGTGCCAGCACCCGCACCGGGACAGGGATAGTCTACGAGCAGTACTTC.

V is TRBV3-1 (or the pseudogene TRBV3-2) and J is TRBJ1-2; D is uncertain. Looked up from germline, CDR1 is LGHDT and CDR2 is YNNKEL (reference sequence). V lost 0 bases and J lost 5, with 10 bases in between. The CDR3 consists of 14 residues. The CDR3 here is CASSQDEAAYGYTF. CDR3 DNA sequence: TGTGCCAGCAGCCAAGATGAGGCAGCTTATGGCTACACCTTC.

CDR3 loop: CASSWSGTGASETQYF. The CDR3 region has the DNA TGTGCCAGCAGCTGGTCTGGGACAGGGGCTTCAGAGACCCAGTACTTC. This chain joins TRBV11-3 and TRBJ2-5; the match to TRBD1 covers 10 bases. Germline V gene data show CDR1 as SGHNT and CDR2 as YENEEA. The CDR3 loop spans 16 amino acids. V lost 4 bases, J lost 4 bases, and 9 bases stayed unmatched.

This clone has just a few counts. The chain carries TRBV12-3 or TRBV12-4 and TRBJ1-4; D is undetermined. V lost 3 bases and J lost 12, with 11 bases in between. This CDR3 has 12 amino acids. The CDR3 bases are TGTGCCAGCAGTTTCGGACTAGACGAACTGTTTTTT. It specifies CASSFGLDELFF.

As DNA, the CDR3 is TGTGCCAGCAGCCTTGCGGGGGGCGGGGGCTACACCTTC. Protein sequence: CASSLAGGGGYTF. The rearrangement links TRBV28 to TRBJ1-2; D is possibly TRBD1 (6 bases). CDR1 is MDHEN and CDR2 is SYDVKM in the germline V gene. The CDR3 consists of 13 residues. Trimming left V 6 bases short and J 8 bases short, with 16 bases between.

This chain links TRBV6-5 with TRBJ1-2; D not resolved. The CDR3 is 13 residues long. Trimming cost V 2 bases and J 8 bases, with 12 bases left between them. In germline, CDR1 is MNHEY, CDR2 SVGAGI. The CDR3 loop is CASSYQEGNGYTF. The CDR3 region has the DNA TGTGCCAGCAGTTACCAGGAGGGAAACGGCTACACCTTC.

J is TRBJ2-5 and V is TRBV24-1, with D possibly being TRBD1 (5 bases). This CDR3 region has 14 residues. Germline V CDR1 and CDR2: KGHDR, SFDVKD. Trimming took 10 bases from V and 2 from J, leaving 16 bases between them. The CDR3 here is CATSDSLRQETQYF. CDR3 DNA sequence: TGTGCCACAAGCGACAGTCTTCGGCAAGAGACCCAGTACTTC.

This clone was counted once. This chain uses TRBV6-6 with TRBJ2-1; D is uncertain. CDR1 is MNHNY, CDR2 SVGAGI, per germline (reference sequence). The V end was cut by 5 bases, the J end by 9 bases, with 14 bases between. This CDR3 has 13 residues. The CDR3 spells CASSTIGTREQFF. Written as DNA, the CDR3 is TGTGCCAGCAGTACCATCGGTACCCGTGAGCAGTTCTTC.

V is TRBV7-2 and J is TRBJ1-4; weak D call: TRBD1 (5 bases). Germline V lookup: CDR1 SGHTA, CDR2 FQGNSA. The CDR3 has 15 residues. The ends were cut back, 1 base at V and 0 bases at J, with 6 bases in the middle. Written as DNA, the CDR3 is TGTGCCAGCAGCTTAGGGACAACAACTAATGAAAAACTGTTTTTT. Its translation is CASSLGTTTNEKLFF.

CDR3 DNA: TGTGCCAGCAGAGTCGATAATTCGGTCCACAATGAGCAGTTCTTC. Its protein is CASRVDNSVHNEQFF. The chain has TRBV7-2 and TRBJ2-1, with no clear D. V was clipped by 6 bases and J by 5 bases, with 17 bases between them. Germline values: CDR1 SGHTA, CDR2 FQGNSA. This CDR3 spans 15 amino acids.